This T cell receptor (beta chain) was sequenced in a study of T cell responses to AZD1222 COVID-19 vaccine. Whole-study findings and limits: Mapped onto spike, vaccine-associated CD4 TCRs spanned it and were dominant at 160-218 and 743-854. Clonal diversity was possibly underestimated, and white British individuals and females predominated among donors. As reported, nearly half of all spike-specific TCRs target variant regions that are unmutated.

Note on this clone: Its specificity is not known.

Analysis merged second doses at about 4 or about 12 weeks. The protocol was immunoSEQ multiplex PCR, while the TCRdb copy is restricted to in-frame clones and leaves out a portion. The profile covers roughly 87,000 clones, with approximately 90% appearing a single time and around 5.5% taken by the ten largest. Germline values: CDR1 SQVTM, CDR2 ANQGSEA. The CDR3 extends over 15 amino acids. Trimming at V came to 5 bases and at J to 3 bases, leaving 9 bases not matched to a gene. The specimen was peripheral blood, collected 28 days after the second AZD1222 dose. The sequence was collected from an adult who received the AZD1222 COVID-19 vaccine. The chain joins TRBV29-1 to TRBJ1-1; 10 nucleotides align to TRBD1. For the CDR3, the DNA is TGCAGCGTTAAGGGGACAGGGGATGGGGACACTGAAGCTTTCTTT. Translation gives CSVKGTGDGDTEAFF.